The rows below give T cell receptor beta chains drawn from one sample of a study of cytomegalovirus exposure and HLA in healthy donors. Assay: immunoSEQ multiplex PCR; the TCRdb copy retains only in-frame clones and omits some. The sample records 150,000 to 200,000 clones, 85% being singletons. The sequenced sample was PBMCs. The receptors stem from a woman between 45 and 65 years old in good health and CMV-seronegative. Both conserved end residues are part of each CDR3. D genes are given only for firm matches. Rows give clone size only sometimes, using once, few, many, or a class for an expanded clone.

d_call	clone_size	j_call	v_call	cdr3_aa	cdr3_nt
TRBD1	NA	TRBJ2-7	TRBV6-5	CASGTGAYEQYF	TGTGCCAGCGGGACAGGGGCATACGAGCAGTACTTC
NA	NA	TRBJ1-3	TRBV19	CASSGGRSGNTIYF	TGTGCCAGTAGCGGGGGGCGCTCTGGAAACACCATATATTTT
TRBD2	NA	TRBJ2-7	TRBV19	CASSILASGSHEQYF	TGTGCCAGTAGTATACTGGCTAGCGGGAGCCACGAGCAGTACTTC
NA	NA	TRBJ1-4	TRBV6-5	CASSYSWTANEKLFF	TGTGCCAGCAGTTACTCGTGGACAGCTAATGAAAAACTGTTTTTT
NA	NA	TRBJ2-2	TRBV7-9	CSSSLAPKREYIGELFF	TGTTCCAGCAGCTTAGCCCCTAAACGGGAGTACATCGGGGAGCTGTTTTTT
NA	NA	TRBJ1-1	TRBV6-5	CASSYSGRVAEAFF	TGTGCCAGCAGTTACTCGGGCAGGGTAGCTGAAGCTTTCTTT
NA	NA	TRBJ1-2	TRBV5-6	CASSFPGDLYGYTF	TGTGCCAGCAGCTTCCCAGGGGATCTCTATGGCTACACCTTC
NA	once	TRBJ2-7	TRBV27	CASSFIQGPYEQYF	TGTGCCAGCAGTTTCATACAGGGACCCTACGAGCAGTACTTC
TRBD2	once	TRBJ2-7	TRBV9	CASSPPLGTSDSYEQYF	TGTGCCAGCAGCCCTCCCCTTGGGACTAGCGACTCCTACGAGCAGTACTTC
NA	NA	TRBJ1-5	TRBV4-3	CASSQERGLNQPQHF	TGCGCCAGCAGCCAAGAGCGGGGATTAAATCAGCCCCAGCATTTT
TRBD1	NA	TRBJ2-2	TRBV28	CASSWGTGLTGELFF	TGTGCCAGCAGTTGGGGGACAGGGTTAACGGGGGAGCTGTTTTTT
TRBD2	NA	TRBJ2-1	TRBV7-6	CASGAGTSGTYNEQFF	TGTGCCAGCGGGGCCGGGACTAGCGGGACCTACAATGAGCAGTTCTTC
TRBD1	few	TRBJ2-3	TRBV5-4	CASSFRQGDTDTQYF	TGTGCCAGCAGCTTCAGACAGGGCGACACAGATACGCAGTATTTT
NA	NA	TRBJ1-2	TRBV28	CASRPLPGGDFYGYTF	TGTGCCAGCCGACCCCTCCCGGGGGGCGATTTCTATGGCTACACCTTC
TRBD1	NA	TRBJ1-2	TRBV30	CAWSGQGGIYGYTF	TGTGCCTGGAGTGGGCAGGGGGGTATCTATGGCTACACCTTC
NA	NA	TRBJ1-1	TRBV27	CASSGGGPGTEAFF	TGTGCCAGCAGTGGGGGGGGGCCAGGGACTGAAGCTTTCTTT
TRBD1	NA	TRBJ1-5	TRBV19	CASSVGQGPNQPQHF	TGTGCCAGTAGTGTGGGACAGGGTCCCAATCAGCCCCAGCATTTT
NA	NA	TRBJ2-1	TRBV30	CAWNGGTTDNEQFF	TGTGCCTGGAACGGGGGTACTACGGACAATGAGCAGTTCTTC
TRBD1	NA	TRBJ2-7	TRBV9	CASSVGRLGGAYEQYF	TGTGCCAGCAGCGTAGGTCGATTAGGGGGCGCCTACGAGCAGTACTTC
NA	NA	TRBJ2-1	TRBV25-1	CAAGGLEQFF	TGTGCCGCAGGTGGACTTGAGCAGTTCTTC
NA	NA	TRBJ1-1	TRBV7-9	CASSFLSGNTEAFF	TGTGCCAGCAGCTTCTTGAGCGGGAACACTGAAGCTTTCTTT
TRBD1	NA	TRBJ2-1	TRBV27	CASNQRRTGGSYNEQFF	TGTGCCAGCAACCAACGGCGTACAGGGGGCAGCTACAATGAGCAGTTCTTC
TRBD1	NA	TRBJ2-7	TRBV28	CASSPSGTGGNEQYF	TGTGCCAGCAGTCCCTCCGGGACAGGGGGCAACGAGCAGTACTTC
NA	NA	TRBJ2-7	TRBV30	CAWSFPPSLREQYF	TGTGCCTGGAGTTTTCCCCCCAGTTTGAGGGAGCAGTACTTC
NA	few	TRBJ1-1	TRBV11-2	CASSLDGRNTEAFF	TGTGCCAGCAGCTTAGATGGCAGGAACACTGAAGCTTTCTTT
TRBD1	NA	TRBJ2-1	TRBV11-2	CASSLDPGQDLTEQFF	TGTGCCAGCAGCTTAGATCCGGGACAGGATTTAACTGAGCAGTTCTTC
NA	NA	TRBJ2-5	TRBV5-1	CASSSWQGPQETQYF	TGCGCCAGCAGCTCTTGGCAGGGTCCTCAAGAGACCCAGTACTTC